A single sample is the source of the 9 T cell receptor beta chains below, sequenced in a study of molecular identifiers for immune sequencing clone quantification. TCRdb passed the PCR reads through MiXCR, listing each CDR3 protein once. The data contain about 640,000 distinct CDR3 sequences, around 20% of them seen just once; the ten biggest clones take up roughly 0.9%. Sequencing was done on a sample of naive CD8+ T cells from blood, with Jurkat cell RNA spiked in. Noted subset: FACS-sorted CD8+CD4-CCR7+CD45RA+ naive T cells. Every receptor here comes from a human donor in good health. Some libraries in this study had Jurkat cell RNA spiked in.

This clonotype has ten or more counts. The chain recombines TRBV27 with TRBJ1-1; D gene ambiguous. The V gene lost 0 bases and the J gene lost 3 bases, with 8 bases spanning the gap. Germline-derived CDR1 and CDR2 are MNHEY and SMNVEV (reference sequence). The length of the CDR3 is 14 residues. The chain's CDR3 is CASSLSPAYTEAFF. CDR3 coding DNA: TGTGCCAGCAGTTTATCCCCAGCTTACACTGAAGCTTTCTTT.

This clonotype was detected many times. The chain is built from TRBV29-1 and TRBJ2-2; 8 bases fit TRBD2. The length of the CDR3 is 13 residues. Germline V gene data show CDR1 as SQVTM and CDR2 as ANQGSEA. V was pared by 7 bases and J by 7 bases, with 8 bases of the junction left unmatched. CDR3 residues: CSAQAGDFGELFF. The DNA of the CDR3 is TGCAGCGCGCAAGCGGGAGATTTCGGGGAGCTGTTTTTT.

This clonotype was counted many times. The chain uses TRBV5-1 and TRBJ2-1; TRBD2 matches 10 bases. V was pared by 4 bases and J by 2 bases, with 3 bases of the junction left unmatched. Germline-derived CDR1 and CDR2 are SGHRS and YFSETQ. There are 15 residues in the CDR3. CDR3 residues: CASSRAGGPYNEQFF. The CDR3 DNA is TGCGCCAGCAGCAGAGCGGGAGGGCCCTACAATGAGCAGTTCTTC.

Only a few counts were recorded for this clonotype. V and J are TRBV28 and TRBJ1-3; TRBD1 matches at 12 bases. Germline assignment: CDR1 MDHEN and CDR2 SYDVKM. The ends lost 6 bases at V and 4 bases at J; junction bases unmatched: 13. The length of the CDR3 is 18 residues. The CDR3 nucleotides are TGTGCCAGCAGCCGCGGGACAGGGGGCTACGCGAGGGGAAACACCATATATTTT. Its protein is CASSRGTGGYARGNTIYF.

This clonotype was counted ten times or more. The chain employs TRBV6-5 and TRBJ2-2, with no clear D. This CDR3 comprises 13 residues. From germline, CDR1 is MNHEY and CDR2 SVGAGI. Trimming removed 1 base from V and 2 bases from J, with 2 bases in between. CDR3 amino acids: CASSYLNTGELFF. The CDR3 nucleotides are TGTGCCAGCAGTTACTTAAACACCGGGGAGCTGTTTTTT.

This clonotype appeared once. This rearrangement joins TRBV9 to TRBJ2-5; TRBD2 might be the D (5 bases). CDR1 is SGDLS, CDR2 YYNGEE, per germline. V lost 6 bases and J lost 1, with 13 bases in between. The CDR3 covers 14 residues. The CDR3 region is CASTPGGLQETQYF. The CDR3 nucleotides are TGTGCCAGCACCCCTGGAGGACTCCAAGAGACCCAGTACTTC.

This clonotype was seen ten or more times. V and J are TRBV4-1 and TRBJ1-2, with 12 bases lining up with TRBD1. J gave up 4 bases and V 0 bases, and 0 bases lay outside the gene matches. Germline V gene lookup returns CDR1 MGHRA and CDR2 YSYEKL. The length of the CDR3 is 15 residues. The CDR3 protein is CASSQEGQGAYGYTF. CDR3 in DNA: TGCGCCAGCAGCCAAGAGGGACAGGGGGCCTATGGCTACACCTTC.

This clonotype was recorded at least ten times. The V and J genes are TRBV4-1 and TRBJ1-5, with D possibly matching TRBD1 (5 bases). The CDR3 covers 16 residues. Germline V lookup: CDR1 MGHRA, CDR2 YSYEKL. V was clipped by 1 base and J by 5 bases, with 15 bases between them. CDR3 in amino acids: CASSQGPGAGYQPQHF. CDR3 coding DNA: TGCGCCAGCAGCCAAGGTCCCGGGGCGGGATATCAGCCCCAGCATTTT.

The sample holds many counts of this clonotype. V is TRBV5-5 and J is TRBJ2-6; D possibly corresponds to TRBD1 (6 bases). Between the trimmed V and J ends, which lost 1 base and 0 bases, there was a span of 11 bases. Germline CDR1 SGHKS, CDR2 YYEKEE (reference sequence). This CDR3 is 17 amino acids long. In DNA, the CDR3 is TGTGCCAGCAGCTTGACAGGGATATACTCTGGGGCCAACGTCCTGACTTTC. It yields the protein CASSLTGIYSGANVLTF.